This record covers a single T cell receptor (beta chain). The antigen this receptor binds is unknown. Base qualities are not at hand, and no much larger clone is one base apart. Additional DNA sequences in this sample encode the identical CDR3. These data come from a study of shared clonotypes between healthy human individuals (TCRdb year 2020). Notes on the research overall: A couple of women and a few men aged 18 to 49 years were included in the cohort. Per donor, three plates each were used for CD4 naive and CD4 memory, two for CD8 naive, and one for CD8 memory. Between about 0.8 and 9 billion PBMCs per donor were obtained by leukapheresis. To estimate repertoire size and how much clonotypes are shared between individuals, the study performed deep sequencing of blood TCR repertoires from a few healthy adults. Libraries were prepared and TCR repertoires were sequenced by different laboratories using diverse techniques, in order to increase sequencing depth and limit assay-specific biases. General study outcomes and caveats: Compared with non-shared clonotypes, the clonotypes found in all four sorted-subset donors had higher generation probabilities. Incomplete sequencing was indicated by rarefaction of sorted-subset datasets, despite the large sequencing depth. Sampling was restricted to blood, and TCR repertoires in tissue are likely to differ from TCR repertoires in blood. The genetic and exposure-history diversity represented was limited by the small number of donors. Across a few donors, approximately 5% of naive CD4, roughly 3.5% of naive CD8, roughly 2.3% of memory CD4, and roughly 0.4% of memory CD8 clonotypes were shared. Naive subsets generally had larger estimated clonotype richness than memory subsets. Based on pairwise subsampling, the degree of clonotype sharing among donors was expected to be affected by sequencing depth.

Using the deep immunoSEQ assay, multiplex PCR amplified TCR CDR3 regions from genomic DNA. Genomic DNA extracted from each cell subset was distributed evenly over all wells of several immunoSEQ 96-well plates, and each plate served as one replicate. For sorted subsets, around 200 ng genomic DNA, equal to tens of thousands of T cell genomes, was loaded into each replicate PCR. Purified libraries were quantified with a Qubit 3.0 fluorometer, sized on a Bioanalyzer 2100, and re-quantified with the KAPA Library Quantification kit. Each immunoSEQ 96-well plate was sequenced on its own single-read 150-cycle Illumina NextSeq 550 flow cell. The study's own analysis went as follows. Because the immunoSEQ output held only junctional sequences and lacked quality scores, the filtering could not match the filtering applied to full-length reads. Sequences were annotated with PyIR, a Python wrapper for IgBLAST v1.9, and V/J genes and CDR3 were assigned using IMGT germline references. Reads were filtered out if the reads had weak V/J assignments (E-value above 1e-6), no CDR3, stop codons, out-of-frame junctions, or ambiguous translated residues. A V3J clonotype was defined by an identical inferred V gene, J gene, and CDR3 amino acid sequence. Percentage overlap between repertoires was computed as shared unique clonotypes divided by the size of the smaller repertoire. Richness of each repertoire was evaluated using RTK rarefaction, the Chao1 estimator, and Recon v2.1 estimates of unobserved clonotypes. Generation probabilities for all TCRbeta clonotypes obtained by the gDNA method from a handful of donors were computed using OLGA. The immuneACCESS repertoire file appears here via TCRdb, limited to in-frame rearrangements. These files lack a portion of the clones; in checked studies, under half of the deficit traces to unresolved V genes, and the cause of the others is not known. V, J and clone size are taken as reported in that table, and D and trimming were inferred from the DNA itself. Counted in this sample were approximately 810,000 clones; 90% to 95% of them appeared once. The ten largest clones capture around 24% of the sample.

The germline ends are 9 bases apart after V is trimmed by 0 bases and J by 4 bases. Sequences SGHDN (CDR1) and FVKESK (CDR2) are obtained from the germline V gene. From the cysteine through the phenylalanine, the CDR3 covers 14 amino acids. The kept DNA is CDR3 alone, 42 bases in frame from the first base. CD8 naive samples consisted of CD45RO-negative cells that were positively selected for CCR7, yielding a CD45RA+CCR7+ population without TemRA cells. The donors were healthy, HIV-negative adults who had no recently reported acute infections or vaccinations. Every donor was a Caucasian adult residing in Nashville, Tennessee, USA. Blood was obtained by leukapheresis, after which PBMCs were separated by Ficoll-Histopaque density gradient centrifugation and cryopreserved in liquid nitrogen vapor phase. Purity and quantity of every magnetically sorted T cell population were checked by analytical flow cytometry. Each sorted fraction had its genomic DNA isolated and then quantified by UV absorbance on a Nanodrop 2000c.

This clonotype originated in a man younger than 40 in good health. Sequencing was performed on naive CD8+ T cells sorted from blood. What the cell subset or site label conveys for this sample: CD45RA+CCR7+. The rearranged chain carries TRBV14 and TRBJ1-1, with no confidently assigned D gene. The CDR3 protein is CASSQERGFTEAFF. At the DNA level, the sequence is TGTGCCAGCAGCCAAGAGCGGGGTTTCACTGAAGCTTTCTTT.